The text below deals with one T cell receptor beta chain. No antigen is known for it. This sample is drawn from a study of cytomegalovirus exposure and HLA in healthy donors. This CDR3 contains 14 residues. Germline V CDR1 and CDR2: MNHNY, SVGAGI (reference sequence). Trimming shortened V by 0 bases and J by 1 base, and 6 bases separated the two germline ends. The study sampled nominally healthy donors, though unrecorded immune exposures were likely. Findings and caveats of the study: It emerged from a later analysis that several of the most significant clusters appeared to be linked to common viral pathogens. Cytomegalovirus status was reportedly diagnosed by the classifier with high sensitivity and specificity.

13 Jbeta primers and 60 Vbeta primers were used for the PCR. Repertoires were generated with immunoSEQ multiplex PCR, while TCRdb's copy carries only in-frame clones and drops some. The sample includes tens of thousands of clones, 76% of them seen just once. The clonotype was recovered from a male donor in good health and CMV-seronegative. The source material was PBMCs. The chain is built from TRBV6-6 and TRBJ1-1, with a weak D call TRBD1 (5 bases). CDR3 sequence (DNA): TGTGCCAGCAGTTACTCAGGGGCGAACACTGAAGCTTTCTTT. Its translation: CASSYSGANTEAFF.